The 26 T cell receptor beta chains below were found in one sample sequenced in a study of blood T cell repertoires in COVID-19. TCRdb's copy holds only in-frame clones and misses some; the assay was immunoSEQ multiplex PCR. The sample has approximately 470,000 clones, 70% to 90% seen once. What was sequenced was peripheral blood. The source of these receptors is a human donor in a cohort sampled during active COVID-19.

A few counts support this clone. This sample includes further DNA sequences coding for the same CDR3. J is TRBJ2-1 and V is TRBV10-3; TRBD2 agrees at 9 bases. With V trimmed by 6 bases and J by 2 bases, 5 bases remained unmatched. Germline V lookup: CDR1 ENHRY, CDR2 SYGVKD. The CDR3 is 15 amino acids. CDR3: CAIRPTSGTYNEQFF. The DNA for the CDR3 is TGTGCCATCAGACCGACTAGCGGTACCTACAATGAGCAGTTCTTC.

The rearrangement uses TRBV10-1 and TRBJ2-5; the match to TRBD2 covers 7 bases. CDR1 and CDR2 from the germline V gene are WNHNN and SYGVQD (reference sequence). This CDR3 region has 15 residues. The J segment lost 2 bases and the V segment lost 6 bases, leaving 9 bases of the junction unmatched. The CDR3 DNA sequence: TGCGCCAGCAGCGACCCAGCGGGACCGCAAGAGACCCAGTACTTC. Residues: CASSDPAGPQETQYF.

The J gene is TRBJ1-4, the V gene TRBV3-1 (or the pseudogene TRBV3-2); tentatively, D is TRBD1 (5 bases). CDR3 length equals 18 residues. V lost 4 bases and J 0 bases, leaving 18 bases between the germline ends. Germline assignment: CDR1 LGHDT and CDR2 YNNKEL (reference sequence). This CDR3 is CASSLEDSRFATNEKLFF. The CDR3 bases are TGTGCCAGCAGCCTGGAAGACAGTCGGTTTGCAACTAATGAAAAACTGTTTTTT.

V usage is TRBV6-5 and J usage is TRBJ1-1, with 7 bases lining up with TRBD1. This CDR3 is built from 13 residues. The V gene's germline CDR1 is MNHEY and CDR2 SVGAGI. The trim removed 5 bases at V and 5 bases at J, leaving 5 bases unmatched. DNA of the CDR3: TGTGCCAGCAGTCGACAGGGAGGTACTGAAGCTTTCTTT. It is translated as CASSRQGGTEAFF.

The rearrangement uses TRBV6-5 and TRBJ2-1; weak D call: TRBD2 (6 bases). This CDR3 region has 12 residues. CDR1 and CDR2 from the germline V gene are MNHEY and SVGAGI. V dropped 7 bases and J dropped 7 bases, with 11 bases sitting between them. CDR3 amino acids: CASTQAGNEQFF. In nucleotides, the CDR3 is TGTGCCAGCACCCAGGCGGGGAATGAGCAGTTCTTC.

The chain employs TRBV28 and TRBJ2-2; a weak D match, TRBD2 (7 bases). Trimming removed 2 bases from V and 1 base from J, with 11 bases in between. From germline, CDR1 is MDHEN and CDR2 SYDVKM. This CDR3 contains 16 residues. DNA of the CDR3: TGTGCCAGCAGTTTAGGCGGGGGCCTGAACACCGGGGAGCTGTTTTTT. It encodes CASSLGGGLNTGELFF.

V gene TRBV27 combines with J gene TRBJ1-2, with 7 bases fitting TRBD1. The germline CDR1 and CDR2 sequences are MNHEY and SMNVEV (reference sequence). The CDR3 contains 15 residues. J lost 3 bases, V lost 5 bases, and 9 bases had no gene match. For the CDR3, the DNA is TGTGCCAGCAGTCGAAATACCGGGACAGACTATGGCTACACCTTC. Protein: CASSRNTGTDYGYTF.

Concerning this clone itself: Other DNA sequences in this sample translate to the same CDR3. The chain uses TRBV6-5 and TRBJ2-5, with 8 positions matching TRBD1. Germline lookup yields CDR1 MNHEY and CDR2 SVGAGI. J lost 1 base, V lost 6 bases, and 4 bases had no gene match. The CDR3 loop spans 14 amino acids. For the CDR3, the DNA is TGTGCCAGCAGCCTCGACAGGGGCCAAGAGACCCAGTACTTC. It yields the protein CASSLDRGQETQYF.

The J gene is TRBJ1-1, the V gene TRBV5-1; 9 bases match TRBD1. Per the germline V gene, CDR1 is SGHRS and CDR2 is YFSETQ. Trimming took 2 bases from V and 4 from J; bases not matched to a gene: 6. The CDR3 spans 15 residues. The CDR3 region is CASSLVTGGVTEAFF. The CDR3 DNA sequence: TGCGCCAGCAGCTTAGTTACAGGGGGCGTCACTGAAGCTTTCTTT.

The genes are TRBV11-3 and TRBJ1-1; 11 nucleotides line up with TRBD1. Looked up from germline, CDR1 is SGHNT and CDR2 is YENEEA. The CDR3 covers 16 residues. V shed 4 bases, J shed 4 bases, and the junction held 8 bases outside the gene matches. The CDR3 region is CASSSRRTGGFTEAFF. DNA of the CDR3: TGTGCCAGCAGCTCCCGACGGACAGGGGGCTTCACTGAAGCTTTCTTT.

The V and J genes are TRBV10-2 and TRBJ2-1; 8 nucleotides agree with TRBD2. Germline assignment: CDR1 WSHSY and CDR2 SAAADI. The J segment lost 7 bases and the V segment lost 5 bases, leaving 7 bases of the junction unmatched. This CDR3 has 14 amino acids. The CDR3 reads CASSQAGGGNEQFF. For the CDR3, the DNA is TGCGCCAGCAGTCAGGCGGGAGGAGGGAATGAGCAGTTCTTC.

The CDR3 nucleotides read TGTGCCAGCAGTTCAGGGACAGTTGCAACTAATGAAAAACTGTTTTTT. It specifies CASSSGTVATNEKLFF. The chain employs TRBV6-5 and TRBJ1-4, with 7 bases aligning to TRBD1. This CDR3 region has 16 residues. J gave up 0 bases and V 4 bases, and 5 bases lay outside the gene matches. The V gene's germline CDR1 is MNHEY and CDR2 SVGAGI.

V is TRBV12-3 or TRBV12-4 and J is TRBJ2-1; D gene unclear. Trimming stripped 6 bases from V and 8 bases from J, with 8 bases between. This CDR3 is 11 amino acids long. The CDR3 loop is CASSLVDEQFF. CDR3 DNA sequence: TGTGCCAGCAGCCTAGTCGATGAGCAGTTCTTC.

The rearrangement joins TRBV5-8 to TRBJ2-1; TRBD2 is a possible D gene (6 bases). CDR3 length equals 15 residues. Trimming stripped 3 bases from V and 3 bases from J, with 13 bases between. Germline V lookup: CDR1 SGHTS, CDR2 YDEGEE. CDR3 bases: TGTGCCAGCAGCTCGGACTACCCAAACTACAATGAGCAGTTCTTC. Protein product: CASSSDYPNYNEQFF.

The chain links TRBV20-1 to TRBJ2-7, with a weak D call TRBD1 (5 bases). Germline CDR1 and CDR2: DFQATT and SNEGSKA (reference sequence). This CDR3 region has 11 residues. V lost 5 bases and J 6 bases, leaving 11 bases between the germline ends. CDR3 amino acids: CSAARAGEQYF. CDR3 bases: TGCAGTGCTGCCAGGGCTGGCGAGCAGTACTTC.

The chain couples TRBV7-2 to TRBJ2-3; the match to TRBD2 covers 7 bases. The CDR3 runs to 16 residues. Germline CDR1 SGHTA, CDR2 FQGNSA. Germline trimming cut 3 bases from V and 0 bases from J; bases unmatched to any gene: 6. The CDR3 is CASSLIAGPSTDTQYF. The DNA of the CDR3 is TGTGCCAGCAGCTTGATAGCGGGCCCCAGCACAGATACGCAGTATTTT.

The chain couples TRBV9 to TRBJ2-3, with 7 bases lining up with TRBD1. The length of the CDR3 is 14 residues. V was pared by 5 bases and J by 5 bases, with 8 bases of the junction left unmatched. Germline CDR1 SGDLS, CDR2 YYNGEE. In DNA form, the CDR3 reads TGTGCCAGCAGTGAGCTGTCAGGGGGAGATACGCAGTATTTT. Its protein is CASSELSGGDTQYF.

The rearrangement uses TRBV11-2 and TRBJ1-4, with a possible D match to TRBD1 (5 bases). This CDR3 contains 12 residues. The germline V gene has CDR1 SGHAT and CDR2 FQNNGV. V dropped 1 base and J dropped 14 bases, with 11 bases sitting between them. The CDR3 spells CASSLGVGGLFF. CDR3 in DNA: TGTGCCAGCAGCTTAGGGGTCGGGGGGCTGTTTTTT.

V usage is TRBV3-1 (or the pseudogene TRBV3-2) and J usage is TRBJ2-3, with 7 bases identical to TRBD2. Germline V CDR1 and CDR2: LGHDT, YNNKEL (reference sequence). The CDR3 spans 17 residues. Trimming took 0 bases from V and 6 from J; bases not matched to a gene: 12. In DNA, the CDR3 is TGTGCCAGCAGCCAAGAACTATCGGCGGGAGATACTGATACGCAGTATTTT. This sequence encodes CASSQELSAGDTDTQYF.

This clone was recorded once. The rearrangement joins TRBV25-1 to TRBJ2-1, with 10 bases lining up with TRBD2. The CDR3 length is 16 residues. Germline V gene sequence: CDR1 MGHDK, CDR2 SYGVNS. J was trimmed by 6 bases and V by 6 bases; bases with no gene match: 11. CDR3 sequence reads: CASRPPGLAISNEQFF. CDR3 nucleotides: TGTGCCAGCAGGCCCCCGGGACTAGCGATTTCCAATGAGCAGTTCTTC.

This clone occurred many times. The chain has TRBV18 and TRBJ1-1; TRBD1 is a possible D gene (6 bases). Trimming pared 5 bases from V and 3 bases from J, leaving 10 bases between. The germline V gene has CDR1 KGHSH and CDR2 LQKENI. CDR3 size: 13 residues. The CDR3 DNA reads as TGTGCCAGCTCATCACGACAGGACACTGAAGCTTTCTTT. Amino acids: CASSSRQDTEAFF.

In this sample, this clone turned up once. The V and J genes are TRBV4-1 and TRBJ2-7; D call uncertain. Germline CDR1 and CDR2: MGHRA and YSYEKL. This CDR3 has 14 residues. Trimming removed 1 base at V and 2 bases at J, with 9 bases between. This chain's CDR3 is CASSQAPTAYEQYF. The CDR3 DNA reads as TGCGCCAGCAGCCAAGCTCCGACTGCCTACGAGCAGTACTTC.

The J gene is TRBJ1-4, the V gene TRBV28, with D possibly TRBD1 on 5 matching bases. Germline CDR1 MDHEN, CDR2 SYDVKM. CDR3 length equals 16 residues. The V and J ends lost 6 bases and 7 bases respectively, with 21 bases between them. The CDR3 protein is CASSALTDNSVEKLFF. CDR3 DNA: TGTGCCAGCAGCGCACTTACGGACAACTCTGTTGAAAAACTGTTTTTT.

The chain couples TRBV6-5 to TRBJ1-1; D is possibly TRBD1 (5 bases). Per germline, CDR1 MNHEY and CDR2 SVGAGI. This CDR3 has 13 residues. V was shortened by 4 bases and J by 5 bases, with 11 bases between the two germline ends. DNA of the CDR3: TGTGCCAGCAGTTCAACGAGACAGACTGAAGCTTTCTTT. As protein: CASSSTRQTEAFF.

DNA of the CDR3: TGTGCCAGCCCCCTGACATTGAACACTGAAGCTTTCTTT. It encodes CASPLTLNTEAFF. This chain uses TRBV18 with TRBJ1-1; D gene uncertain. Deletions cut 8 bases from V and 0 bases from J, with 10 bases between. Germline CDR1 reads KGHSH; CDR2 reads LQKENI. This CDR3 spans 13 amino acids.

V usage is TRBV5-6 and J usage is TRBJ2-6; a weak D match, TRBD1 (5 bases). In germline, CDR1 is SGHDT, CDR2 YYEEEE. The V end was cut by 4 bases, the J end by 2 bases, with 10 bases between. The CDR3 is 15 amino acids. CDR3 bases: TGTGCCAGCAGCCTGATAGGGGCTGGGGCCAACGTCCTGACTTTC. Its translation: CASSLIGAGANVLTF. The full variable domain, with the rest looked up from reference TRBV5-6 and TRBJ2-6, is DAGVTQSPTHLIKTRGQQVTLRCSPKSGHDTVSWYQQALGQGPQFIFQYYEEEERQRGNFPDRFSGHQFPNYSSELNVNALLLGDSALYLCASSLIGAGANVLTFGAGSRLTVL.